The rows below give T cell receptor beta chains drawn from one sample of a study of cytomegalovirus exposure and HLA in healthy donors. Data came from immunoSEQ multiplex PCR; TCRdb stores just in-frame clones and leaves some out. The table lists 200,000 to 300,000 clones, around 80% of them singletons, with about 7.5% in the top ten. The sample comprised PBMCs. The receptors originated from a woman aged 60-75 years in good health and CMV-seropositive. Both conserved end residues are part of each CDR3. Fields, in order: V gene, CDR3 length, clone size, J gene, D gene, CDR3 DNA, CDR3 protein. D genes are given only for firm matches. Not every row has a clone size; where given, it reads once, few, many or a size class.

V gene: TRBV28
CDR3 length: 15
clone size: .
J gene: TRBJ1-3
D gene: TRBD1
CDR3 DNA: TGTGCCAGCAGTCCCTCAGGGGGCTCTGGAAACACCATATATTTT
CDR3 protein: CASSPSGGSGNTIYF

V gene: TRBV6-5
CDR3 length: 14
clone size: .
J gene: TRBJ1-1
D gene: .
CDR3 DNA: TGTGCCAGCAGTTACGGTTGGGGGGACCCTGAAGCTTTCTTT
CDR3 protein: CASSYGWGDPEAFF

V gene: TRBV7-8
CDR3 length: 17
clone size: .
J gene: TRBJ2-2
D gene: TRBD2
CDR3 DNA: TGTGCCAGCAGCCCCTGGGCGGGAGGGCCTGACACCGGGGAGCTGTTTTTT
CDR3 protein: CASSPWAGGPDTGELFF

V gene: TRBV5-1
CDR3 length: 16
clone size: .
J gene: TRBJ2-7
D gene: .
CDR3 DNA: TGCGCCAGCAGCTTGGGGCCAGGGCCAGGTTTTAACGAGCAGTACTTC
CDR3 protein: CASSLGPGPGFNEQYF

V gene: TRBV28
CDR3 length: 11
clone size: .
J gene: TRBJ2-7
D gene: .
CDR3 DNA: TGTGCCAGCTCGTCCTCCTACGAGCAGTACTTC
CDR3 protein: CASSSSYEQYF

V gene: TRBV15
CDR3 length: 15
clone size: .
J gene: TRBJ2-2
D gene: .
CDR3 DNA: TGTGCCACCAGCAGGGGACAAGGTCGTGGCGGGGAGCTGTTTTTT
CDR3 protein: CATSRGQGRGGELFF

V gene: TRBV7-2
CDR3 length: 16
clone size: once
J gene: TRBJ2-1
D gene: .
CDR3 DNA: TGTGCCAGCAGCTTAGCCTTAGCGGCCCTCAACAATGAGCAGTTCTTC
CDR3 protein: CASSLALAALNNEQFF

V gene: TRBV5-1
CDR3 length: 14
clone size: .
J gene: TRBJ1-1
D gene: .
CDR3 DNA: TGCGCCAGCAGCGCACAGGGTGAGAACACTGAAGCTTTCTTT
CDR3 protein: CASSAQGENTEAFF

V gene: TRBV19
CDR3 length: 14
clone size: .
J gene: TRBJ2-3
D gene: TRBD1
CDR3 DNA: TGTGCCAGTATGGGGGACAGAGACACAGATACGCAGTATTTT
CDR3 protein: CASMGDRDTDTQYF

V gene: TRBV16
CDR3 length: 12
clone size: .
J gene: TRBJ1-1
D gene: .
CDR3 DNA: TGTGCCAGTACCACAGGGAACACTGAAGCTTTCTTT
CDR3 protein: CASTTGNTEAFF

V gene: TRBV5-1
CDR3 length: 13
clone size: .
J gene: TRBJ2-7
D gene: .
CDR3 DNA: TGCGCCAGCAGCTTTCGATTGGGAGACGAGCAGTACTTC
CDR3 protein: CASSFRLGDEQYF

V gene: TRBV27
CDR3 length: 16
clone size: .
J gene: TRBJ2-2
D gene: .
CDR3 DNA: TGTGCCAGCAGTTTATGCTGTCAGGGTCGTACCGGGGAGCTGTTTTTT
CDR3 protein: CASSLCCQGRTGELFF

V gene: TRBV6-5
CDR3 length: 16
clone size: .
J gene: TRBJ1-1
D gene: .
CDR3 DNA: TGTGCCAGCAGTTACCGGGGGAGTGGTTTGAGCACTGAAGCTTTCTTT
CDR3 protein: CASSYRGSGLSTEAFF

V gene: TRBV11-2
CDR3 length: 19
clone size: .
J gene: TRBJ2-1
D gene: TRBD2
CDR3 DNA: TGTGCCAGCAGCCGAAGGACTAGCGGGAGTCCCCGGTCCTACAATGAGCAGTTCTTC
CDR3 protein: CASSRRTSGSPRSYNEQFF

V gene: TRBV7-9
CDR3 length: 17
clone size: .
J gene: TRBJ2-2
D gene: TRBD2
CDR3 DNA: TGTGCCAGCAGCCCGGGACTAGCGGTTGTCATGACCGGGGAGCTGTTTTTT
CDR3 protein: CASSPGLAVVMTGELFF

V gene: TRBV5-1
CDR3 length: 19
clone size: .
J gene: TRBJ2-7
D gene: TRBD1
CDR3 DNA: TGCGCCAGCAGCCCGGGCCCAGGGGGCGGCGAACGAAGATCCTACGAGCAGTACTTC
CDR3 protein: CASSPGPGGGERRSYEQYF

V gene: TRBV7-7
CDR3 length: 14
clone size: .
J gene: TRBJ2-1
D gene: .
CDR3 DNA: TGTGCTAGCAGCTTATCTCGGAGTGAGCCTGAGCAGTTCTTC
CDR3 protein: CASSLSRSEPEQFF

V gene: TRBV15
CDR3 length: 12
clone size: .
J gene: TRBJ1-2
D gene: .
CDR3 DNA: TGTGCCACCAGCAGAGACTTATATGGCTACACCTTC
CDR3 protein: CATSRDLYGYTF

V gene: TRBV10-2
CDR3 length: 12
clone size: .
J gene: TRBJ2-7
D gene: .
CDR3 DNA: TGCGCCAGCGGGGGGAGGTATGATGAGCAGTACTTC
CDR3 protein: CASGGRYDEQYF

V gene: TRBV10-3
CDR3 length: 15
clone size: .
J gene: TRBJ2-1
D gene: .
CDR3 DNA: TGTGCCATCAGTGACCCCAGGGACTCCTACAATGAGCAGTTCTTC
CDR3 protein: CAISDPRDSYNEQFF

V gene: TRBV6-1
CDR3 length: 15
clone size: .
J gene: TRBJ2-7
D gene: .
CDR3 DNA: TGTGCCAGCAGTCCCTACAGGGGAGGAACCTACGAGCAGTACTTC
CDR3 protein: CASSPYRGGTYEQYF

V gene: TRBV5-4
CDR3 length: 14
clone size: .
J gene: TRBJ1-2
D gene: .
CDR3 DNA: TGTGCCAGCAGCTTACCAGGGTTAGACTATGGCTACACCTTC
CDR3 protein: CASSLPGLDYGYTF

V gene: TRBV6-1
CDR3 length: 11
clone size: .
J gene: TRBJ2-7
D gene: .
CDR3 DNA: TGTGCCAGCAGCCCCGCCTACGAGCAGTACTTC
CDR3 protein: CASSPAYEQYF

V gene: TRBV6-1
CDR3 length: 17
clone size: once
J gene: TRBJ1-5
D gene: TRBD1
CDR3 DNA: TGTGCCAGCAGTGAAGTCAGGGGGCAAGTAGGTAATCAGCCCCAGCATTTT
CDR3 protein: CASSEVRGQVGNQPQHF

V gene: TRBV25-1
CDR3 length: 15
clone size: .
J gene: TRBJ2-7
D gene: TRBD1
CDR3 DNA: TGTGCCAGCAGTCAGCCGGGACAGGGAACCTACGAGCAGTACTTC
CDR3 protein: CASSQPGQGTYEQYF

V gene: TRBV6-1
CDR3 length: 15
clone size: once
J gene: TRBJ2-7
D gene: .
CDR3 DNA: TGTGCCACCTCAGAACAGCCGAAGGGAGACTACGAGCAGTACTTC
CDR3 protein: CATSEQPKGDYEQYF

V gene: TRBV27
CDR3 length: 13
clone size: .
J gene: TRBJ2-7
D gene: .
CDR3 DNA: TGTGCCAGTTGGGGCACCTCTCGCCGCGAGCAGTACTTC
CDR3 protein: CASWGTSRREQYF

V gene: TRBV7-9
CDR3 length: 14
clone size: .
J gene: TRBJ1-3
D gene: .
CDR3 DNA: TGTTCCAGCAGCTTAGACATCTCTGGAAACACCATATATTTT
CDR3 protein: CSSSLDISGNTIYF

V gene: TRBV5-1
CDR3 length: 18
clone size: .
J gene: TRBJ2-6
D gene: TRBD2
CDR3 DNA: TGCGCCAGCAGCGGCGGGACTAGCGGGAGGTCTGGGGCCAACGTCCTGACTTTC
CDR3 protein: CASSGGTSGRSGANVLTF

V gene: TRBV12-5
CDR3 length: 14
clone size: .
J gene: TRBJ1-5
D gene: .
CDR3 DNA: TGTGCTAGTGGTCCACTCCGGGGAGATCAGCCCCAGCATTTT
CDR3 protein: CASGPLRGDQPQHF

V gene: TRBV28
CDR3 length: 17
clone size: .
J gene: TRBJ2-7
D gene: TRBD1
CDR3 DNA: TGTGCCAGCAGTCCGCTCCTATCGGGGACAGTACACTACGAGCAGTACTTC
CDR3 protein: CASSPLLSGTVHYEQYF

V gene: TRBV5-1
CDR3 length: 13
clone size: .
J gene: TRBJ2-5
D gene: .
CDR3 DNA: TGCGCCAGCAGCTTGGGACACGTAGAGACCCAGTACTTC
CDR3 protein: CASSLGHVETQYF

V gene: TRBV5-1
CDR3 length: 16
clone size: few
J gene: TRBJ2-2
D gene: TRBD2
CDR3 DNA: TGCGCCAGCAGCTGGGGAGGGCAGACGAACACCGGGGAGCTGTTTTTT
CDR3 protein: CASSWGGQTNTGELFF

V gene: TRBV4-1
CDR3 length: 17
clone size: .
J gene: TRBJ1-1
D gene: TRBD1
CDR3 DNA: TGCGCCAGCAGCCCTCCGGACAGGGATAAATTCGGCACTGAAGCTTTCTTT
CDR3 protein: CASSPPDRDKFGTEAFF

V gene: TRBV19
CDR3 length: 15
clone size: few
J gene: TRBJ2-7
D gene: .
CDR3 DNA: TGTGCCAGTAGTATAGGGGCAGGTCTTAGTCACGAGCAGTACTTC
CDR3 protein: CASSIGAGLSHEQYF